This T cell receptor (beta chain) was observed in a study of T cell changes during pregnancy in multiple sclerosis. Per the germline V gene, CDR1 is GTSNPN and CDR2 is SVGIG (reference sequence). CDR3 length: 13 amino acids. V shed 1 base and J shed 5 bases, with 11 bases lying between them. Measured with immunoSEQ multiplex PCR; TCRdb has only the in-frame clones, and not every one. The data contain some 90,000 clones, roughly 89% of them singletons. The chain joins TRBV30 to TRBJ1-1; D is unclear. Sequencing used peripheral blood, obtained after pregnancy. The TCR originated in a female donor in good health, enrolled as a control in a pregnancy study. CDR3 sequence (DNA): TGTGCCTGGAGTGGTAGCTCGAGGACTGAAGCTTTCTTT. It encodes CAWSGSSRTEAFF.